Listed below are T cell receptor beta chains from one sample, sequenced in a study of T-cell memory formation after mild COVID-19. Using its own MiXCR run on the 5' RACE reads, TCRdb lists one record per CDR3 protein. Counted here are about 410,000 distinct CDR3 sequences, about a sixth occurring once; the ten biggest clones make up about a fifth. Sequences were obtained from PBMCs or a T cell subset sorted from them (not recorded which). These receptors were collected from a man aged 18 to 35 who had mild COVID-19 (a few samples of this study predate the infection). Cell type and time point are not known. Both conserved end residues are part of each CDR3. D genes are given only for firm matches. Clone size is stated in some rows and not others, as once, few, many or a class when expanded.

- | TRBJ2-3 | few | TRBV2 | CASSAGTQTQYF | TGTGCCAGCAGTGCCGGGACCCAAACGCAGTATTTT
TRBD2 | TRBJ2-1 | many | TRBV12-3/TRBV12-4 | CASSFSGGGYNEQFF | TGTGCCAGCAGTTTTAGCGGGGGGGGCTACAATGAGCAGTTCTTC
- | TRBJ2-5 | many | TRBV11-2 | CASSPLGPYQETQYF | TGTGCCAGCAGCCCCTTAGGGCCTTACCAAGAGACCCAGTACTTC
TRBD2 | TRBJ2-3 | - | TRBV27 | CASSPGLALGDTQYF | TGTGCCAGCAGTCCAGGACTAGCCCTGGGAGATACGCAGTATTTT
TRBD1 | TRBJ1-1 | - | TRBV3-1 | CASSRSGTGGFWTEAFF | TGTGCCAGCAGCAGATCTGGGACAGGGGGCTTTTGGACTGAAGCTTTCTTT
TRBD2 | TRBJ2-7 | - | TRBV5-8 | CASSPGQTSGGALSYEQYF | TGTGCCAGCAGCCCAGGTCAGACTAGCGGGGGGGCGCTGTCCTACGAGCAGTACTTC
TRBD2 | TRBJ2-5 | - | TRBV10-3 | CAISESTSGGGTQYF | TGTGCCATCAGTGAGTCGACTAGCGGGGGAGGGACCCAGTACTTC
- | TRBJ2-7 | - | TRBV6-1 | CASTEQPVSSYEQYF | TGTGCCAGCACCGAACAGCCAGTGAGCTCCTACGAGCAGTACTTC
- | TRBJ2-1 | - | TRBV12-3/TRBV12-4 | CASSPGLNNEQFF | TGTGCCAGCAGTCCCGGACTAAACAATGAGCAGTTCTTC
TRBD2 | TRBJ2-1 | many | TRBV29-1 | CSVVTSGYNEQFF | TGCAGCGTTGTGACTAGCGGCTACAATGAGCAGTTCTTC
TRBD1 | TRBJ1-2 | - | TRBV6-5 | CASRRTGSNGYTF | TGTGCCAGCAGGCGGACAGGTTCTAATGGCTACACCTTC
TRBD2 | TRBJ2-3 | - | TRBV20-1 | CSARDGSGTSGGNVGDTQYF | TGCAGTGCTAGAGATGGGTCTGGGACTAGCGGGGGAAACGTCGGGGATACGCAGTATTTT
- | TRBJ1-5 | once | TRBV5-1 | CASSFGTGIQPQHF | TGCGCCAGCAGCTTCGGGACGGGGATTCAGCCCCAGCATTTT
TRBD2 | TRBJ2-1 | - | TRBV20-1 | CSAKKTSGGEADYNEQFF | TGCAGTGCTAAGAAGACTAGCGGGGGGGAGGCGGACTACAATGAGCAGTTCTTC
- | TRBJ2-4 | - | TRBV30 | CAWTATELAKNIQYF | TGTGCCTGGACCGCGACAGAGCTAGCCAAAAACATTCAGTACTTC
TRBD1 | TRBJ1-4 | few | TRBV15 | CATSRAPGQGGATNEKLFF | TGTGCCACCAGCAGAGCTCCCGGACAGGGTGGCGCAACTAATGAAAAACTGTTTTTT
TRBD1 | TRBJ2-1 | - | TRBV9 | CASSGRGQYNEQFF | TGTGCCAGCAGCGGACGGGGACAGTACAATGAGCAGTTCTTC
- | TRBJ2-7 | - | TRBV12-3/TRBV12-4 | CASSFFGTGNYEQYF | TGTGCCAGCAGTTTTTTCGGGACGGGGAACTACGAGCAGTACTTC
TRBD1 | TRBJ1-5 | once | TRBV19 | CASSTDGTGERSNQPQHF | TGTGCCAGTAGTACCGACGGGACAGGGGAACGGAGCAATCAGCCCCAGCATTTT
TRBD1 | TRBJ2-2 | - | TRBV6-1 | CASRDRGNTGELFF | TGTGCCAGCAGAGACAGGGGGAACACCGGGGAGCTGTTTTTT
TRBD2 | TRBJ2-3 | - | TRBV24-1 | CATSDATGTKEDTQYF | TGTGCCACCAGTGATGCTACCGGGACTAAAGAAGATACGCAGTATTTT
TRBD2 | TRBJ2-3 | few | TRBV5-1 | CASSTSLAGPLDTQYF | TGCGCCAGCAGCACAAGCCTAGCGGGGCCTCTTGATACGCAGTATTTT
- | TRBJ2-5 | few | TRBV6-2/TRBV6-3 | CASSSTGTPGGTQYF | TGTGCCAGCAGTTCCACCGGGACACCCGGGGGGACCCAGTACTTC
- | TRBJ1-2 | few | TRBV20-1 | CSARDGGVPGYTF | TGCAGTGCTAGAGATGGGGGCGTTCCAGGCTACACCTTC
TRBD1 | TRBJ2-5 | - | TRBV5-1 | CASTVQGKETQYF | TGCGCCAGCACCGTACAGGGGAAAGAGACCCAGTACTTC
- | TRBJ1-2 | - | TRBV18 | CASSSDYGYTF | TGTGCCAGCTCATCGGACTATGGCTACACCTTC
- | TRBJ2-7 | few | TRBV20-1 | CSARDQGGKQYF | TGCAGTGCTAGAGATCAAGGGGGTAAGCAGTACTTC
TRBD2 | TRBJ2-3 | few | TRBV5-5 | CASSLRLAGGRSDTQYF | TGTGCCAGCAGCTTGCGACTAGCGGGGGGGCGGTCAGATACGCAGTATTTT
- | TRBJ1-6 | - | TRBV5-1 | CASREESNSPLHF | TGCGCCAGCAGGGAGGAATCTAATTCACCCCTCCACTTT
- | TRBJ2-3 | - | TRBV6-5 | CASSAQGFSTDTQYF | TGTGCCAGCAGTGCACAGGGTTTTAGCACAGATACGCAGTATTTT
TRBD1 | TRBJ1-2 | - | TRBV29-1 | CSVGGDSYGYTF | TGCAGCGTTGGGGGGGACAGCTATGGCTACACCTTC
- | TRBJ1-6 | - | TRBV10-3 | CAISGESSYNSPLHF | TGTGCCATCAGTGGGGAGAGCTCCTATAATTCACCCCTCCACTTT
TRBD1 | TRBJ2-1 | - | TRBV2 | CASSEDRGGDNEQFF | TGTGCCAGCAGCGAAGACAGGGGGGGAGACAATGAGCAGTTCTTC
TRBD1 | TRBJ1-6 | - | TRBV20-1 | CSASSTGDYNSPLHF | TGCAGTGCTTCTTCGACAGGGGACTATAATTCACCACTCCACTTT
TRBD1 | TRBJ1-4 | - | TRBV25-1 | CASSEGTANEKLFF | TGTGCCAGCAGTGAAGGGACAGCTAATGAAAAACTGTTTTTT
TRBD2 | TRBJ2-7 | few | TRBV18 | CASSRLLADSYEQYF | TGTGCCAGCTCACGGCTACTAGCGGACTCCTACGAGCAGTACTTC
TRBD1 | TRBJ1-5 | few | TRBV5-6 | CASSRQGVGQPQHF | TGTGCCAGCAGTAGACAGGGGGTGGGTCAGCCCCAGCATTTT
- | TRBJ2-7 | - | TRBV18 | CASKKTETKQYF | TGTGCCAGCAAAAAGACGGAGACAAAGCAGTACTTC
- | TRBJ1-1 | few | TRBV7-3 | CASSLYMDTEAFF | TGTGCCAGCAGCTTATACATGGACACTGAAGCTTTCTTT
- | TRBJ1-5 | once | TRBV5-5 | CASSFAGEGNQPQHF | TGTGCCAGCAGCTTCGCGGGGGAGGGCAATCAGCCCCAGCATTTT
- | TRBJ2-5 | - | TRBV4-3 | CASSQGTVGETQYF | TGCGCCAGCAGCCAAGGGACAGTCGGAGAGACCCAGTACTTC
- | TRBJ2-5 | - | TRBV20-1 | CSALTQGGGETQYF | TGCAGTGCGCTGACACAGGGTGGTGGAGAGACCCAGTACTTC
- | TRBJ2-3 | few | TRBV7-7 | CASSLSGRADTQYF | TGTGCTAGCAGCTTAAGTGGGAGAGCAGATACGCAGTATTTT
- | TRBJ2-2 | few | TRBV20-1 | CRGTGIGPGELFF | TGCAGGGGAACAGGGATAGGGCCCGGGGAGCTGTTTTTT
- | TRBJ2-5 | few | TRBV7-9 | CASEGQETQYF | TGTGCCTCTGAGGGCCAAGAGACCCAGTACTTC
- | TRBJ1-5 | - | TRBV7-2 | CASSLRGWNQPQHF | TGTGCCAGCAGCTTAAGGGGGTGGAATCAGCCCCAGCATTTT
- | TRBJ2-6 | - | TRBV19 | CASSIRGSNVLTF | TGTGCCAGTAGTATACGGGGATCCAACGTCCTGACTTTC
- | TRBJ1-2 | - | TRBV5-1 | CASSTEGANGYTF | TGCGCCAGCAGTACTGAAGGGGCGAATGGCTACACCTTC
- | TRBJ2-3 | few | TRBV5-1 | CASSLDPAAADTQYF | TGCGCCAGCAGCTTGGACCCCGCGGCCGCAGATACGCAGTATTTT
TRBD1 | TRBJ2-7 | once | TRBV20-1 | CSVQQGVATYEQYF | TGCAGTGTTCAACAGGGGGTCGCGACCTACGAGCAGTACTTC
TRBD1 | TRBJ2-3 | - | TRBV12-3/TRBV12-4 | CASSLGTGVADTQYF | TGTGCCAGCAGTTTAGGGACAGGAGTTGCAGATACGCAGTATTTT
- | TRBJ2-3 | few | TRBV9 | CASSVSGQRGDTQYF | TGTGCCAGCAGCGTAAGCGGACAGAGGGGAGATACGCAGTATTTT
TRBD1 | TRBJ2-1 | few | TRBV7-9 | CASTPRDRKNEQFF | TGTGCCAGCACCCCGAGGGACAGAAAAAATGAGCAGTTCTTC
- | TRBJ2-5 | few | TRBV24-1 | CATSDGTAGGETQYF | TGTGCCACCAGTGACGGGACCGCCGGGGGCGAGACCCAGTACTTC
TRBD1 | TRBJ2-7 | - | TRBV25-1 | CASSVTRDSNIRYEQYF | TGTGCCAGCAGTGTGACTCGGGACAGTAACATTCGGTACGAGCAGTACTTC